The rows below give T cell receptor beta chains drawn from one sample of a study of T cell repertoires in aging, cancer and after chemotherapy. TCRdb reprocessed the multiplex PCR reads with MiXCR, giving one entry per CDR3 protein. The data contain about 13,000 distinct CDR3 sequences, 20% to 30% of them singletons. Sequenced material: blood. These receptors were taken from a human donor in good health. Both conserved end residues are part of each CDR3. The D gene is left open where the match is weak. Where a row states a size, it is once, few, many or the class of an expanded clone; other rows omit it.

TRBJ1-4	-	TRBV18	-	CASSSGPRNEKLFF	TGTGCCAGCTCAAGCGGACCAAGAAATGAAAAACTGTTTTTT
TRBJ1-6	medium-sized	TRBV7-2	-	CASSLGSGLGSPLHF	TGTGCCAGCAGCTTAGGAAGCGGCCTAGGGTCACCCCTCCACTTT
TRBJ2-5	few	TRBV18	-	CASSPPGEETQYF	TGTGCCAGCTCACCACCGGGGGAAGAGACCCAGTACTTC
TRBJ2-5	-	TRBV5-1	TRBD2	CASSPGLVRETQYF	TGCGCCAGCAGCCCCGGACTAGTAAGGGAGACCCAGTACTTC
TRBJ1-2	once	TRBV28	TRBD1	CASSLSWTGNGYTF	TGTGCCAGCAGTTTATCCTGGACAGGGAATGGCTACACCTTC
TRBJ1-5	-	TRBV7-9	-	CASGVRGNQPQHF	TGTGCCAGTGGGGTAAGGGGCAATCAGCCCCAGCATTTT
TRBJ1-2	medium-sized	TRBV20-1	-	CSARTSNYGYTF	TGCAGTGCTAGGACCTCTAACTATGGCTACACCTTC
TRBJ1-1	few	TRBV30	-	CAWSLNSLMNTEAFF	TGTGCCTGGAGTCTAAACTCCCTAATGAACACTGAAGCTTTCTTT
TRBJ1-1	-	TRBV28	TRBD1	CASSSPGQGQEGTEAFF	TGTGCCAGCAGTTCGCCCGGACAGGGGCAGGAAGGCACTGAAGCTTTCTTT
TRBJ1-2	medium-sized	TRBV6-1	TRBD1	CASSLPTGTGDYGYTF	TGTGCCAGCAGTCTTCCTACCGGGACAGGGGACTATGGCTACACCTTC
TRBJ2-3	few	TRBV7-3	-	CASSLDGVFTDTQYF	TGTGCCAGCAGCTTGGACGGAGTATTCACAGATACGCAGTATTTT
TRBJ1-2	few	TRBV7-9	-	CASSPDGPNNYGYTF	TGTGCCAGCAGCCCCGACGGGCCGAACAACTATGGCTACACCTTC
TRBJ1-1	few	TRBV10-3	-	CAISELTGNTEAFF	TGTGCCATCAGTGAGCTTACGGGGAACACTGAAGCTTTCTTT
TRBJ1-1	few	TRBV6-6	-	CASSYWEGDTEAFF	TGTGCCAGCAGTTACTGGGAGGGAGACACTGAAGCTTTCTTT
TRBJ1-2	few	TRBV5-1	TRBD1	CASSSGGGDGYTF	TGCGCCAGCAGCTCAGGGGGCGGTGATGGCTACACCTTC
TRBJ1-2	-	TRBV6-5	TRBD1	CASSQTWTGGLDGYTF	TGTGCCAGCAGTCAGACATGGACAGGGGGCTTGGATGGCTACACCTTC
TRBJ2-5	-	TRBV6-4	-	CASSDVPGGRETQYF	TGTGCCAGCAGTGACGTGCCAGGGGGGAGAGAGACCCAGTACTTC
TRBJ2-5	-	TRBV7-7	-	CASSLNLVSGRSGETQYF	TGTGCCAGCAGCTTAAACCTTGTTTCGGGGAGATCGGGGGAGACCCAGTACTTC
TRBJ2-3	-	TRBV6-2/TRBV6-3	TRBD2	CASSFGTSGEIDTQYF	TGTGCCAGCAGTTTTGGGACTAGCGGGGAGATAGATACGCAGTATTTT
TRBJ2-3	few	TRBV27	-	CASSFVFTDTQYF	TGTGCCAGCAGTTTTGTCTTCACAGATACGCAGTATTTT
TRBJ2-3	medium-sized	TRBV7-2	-	CASSSSTDTQYF	TGTGCCAGCAGCTCGAGCACAGATACGCAGTATTTT
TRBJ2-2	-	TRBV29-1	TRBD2	CSAQGAGHFTGELFF	TGCAGCGCCCAAGGAGCGGGGCACTTCACCGGGGAGCTGTTTTTT
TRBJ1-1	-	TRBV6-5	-	CASRLITYRKNTEAFF	TGTGCCAGCAGGCTGATCACCTACAGAAAGAACACTGAAGCTTTCTTT
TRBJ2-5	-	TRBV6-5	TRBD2	CATRGYSGGRTQYF	TGTGCCACCCGGGGCTATAGCGGGGGGCGGACCCAGTACTTC
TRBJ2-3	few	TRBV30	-	CAWSPPPRSDTQYF	TGTGCCTGGAGTCCTCCCCCTCGCTCAGATACGCAGTATTTT
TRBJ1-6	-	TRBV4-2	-	CAHRPLPLDLPGDSPLHF	TGCGCCCACCGACCCTTACCTCTCGACCTTCCCGGGGATTCACCCCTCCACTTT
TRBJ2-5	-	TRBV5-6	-	CASSLRETQYF	TGTGCCAGCAGCTTGAGGGAGACCCAGTACTTC
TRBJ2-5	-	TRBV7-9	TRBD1	CASSPKAGGVETQYF	TGTGCCAGCAGCCCAAAGGCAGGGGGAGTAGAGACCCAGTACTTC
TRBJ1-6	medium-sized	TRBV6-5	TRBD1	CASSSTGTLHF	TGTGCCAGCAGTTCGACAGGGACCCTCCACTTT
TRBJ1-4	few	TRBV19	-	CASREGTTNEKLFF	TGTGCCAGTAGAGAGGGGACGACTAATGAAAAACTGTTTTTT
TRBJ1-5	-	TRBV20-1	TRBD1	CSASGTGQPQHF	TGCAGTGCTAGCGGGACAGGTCAGCCCCAGCATTTT
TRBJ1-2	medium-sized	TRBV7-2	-	CASSLPINYGYTF	TGTGCCAGCAGCTTGCCCATTAACTATGGCTACACCTTC
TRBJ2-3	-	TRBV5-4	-	CASSFYICSARDVTATDTQYF	-
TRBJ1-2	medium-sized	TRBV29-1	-	CSVESLGGISQGYTF	TGCAGCGTTGAATCTCTGGGGGGGATCAGTCAGGGCTACACCTTC
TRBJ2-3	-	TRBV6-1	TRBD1	CASSEAYWDRDGDTQYF	TGTGCCAGCAGTGAAGCGTACTGGGACAGGGACGGAGATACGCAGTATTTT
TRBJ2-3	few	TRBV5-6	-	CASRRLTGNTDTQYF	TGTGCCAGCAGGCGACTAACTGGGAACACAGATACGCAGTATTTT
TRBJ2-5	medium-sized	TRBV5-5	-	CASSRRTDKETQYF	TGTGCCAGCAGCCGCCGGACAGACAAAGAGACCCAGTACTTC
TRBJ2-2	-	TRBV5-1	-	CASSLRARQNTGELFF	TGCGCCAGCAGCTTGAGGGCGAGACAGAACACCGGGGAGCTGTTTTTT
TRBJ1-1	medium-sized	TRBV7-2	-	CASSFSGERTEAFF	TGTGCCAGCAGCTTCTCAGGGGAGCGGACTGAAGCTTTCTTT
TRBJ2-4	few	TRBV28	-	CASNLWGNIQYF	TGTGCCAGTAACCTTTGGGGGAACATTCAGTACTTC
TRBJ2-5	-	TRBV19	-	CASSILVRSDTQYF	TGTGCCAGTAGTATTCTGGTCAGGTCGGACACCCAGTACTTC
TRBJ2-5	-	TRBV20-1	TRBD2	CSASLGTRRETQYF	TGCAGTGCTTCCTTAGGGACTAGAAGAGAGACCCAGTACTTC
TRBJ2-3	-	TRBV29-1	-	CSADNNTDTQYF	TGCAGCGCGGACAACAACACAGATACGCAGTATTTT
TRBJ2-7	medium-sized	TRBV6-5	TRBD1	CASRTRQGGSYEQYF	TGTGCCAGCAGAACCCGACAGGGGGGCTCCTACGAGCAGTACTTC
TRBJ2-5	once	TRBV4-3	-	CASSQDTTRGTQYF	TGCGCCAGCAGCCAAGACACCACCCGGGGGACCCAGTACTTC
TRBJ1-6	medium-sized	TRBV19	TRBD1	CASSIGTGTHVDSPLHF	TGTGCCAGTAGTATTGGGACAGGGACGCACGTGGATTCACCCCTCCACTTT